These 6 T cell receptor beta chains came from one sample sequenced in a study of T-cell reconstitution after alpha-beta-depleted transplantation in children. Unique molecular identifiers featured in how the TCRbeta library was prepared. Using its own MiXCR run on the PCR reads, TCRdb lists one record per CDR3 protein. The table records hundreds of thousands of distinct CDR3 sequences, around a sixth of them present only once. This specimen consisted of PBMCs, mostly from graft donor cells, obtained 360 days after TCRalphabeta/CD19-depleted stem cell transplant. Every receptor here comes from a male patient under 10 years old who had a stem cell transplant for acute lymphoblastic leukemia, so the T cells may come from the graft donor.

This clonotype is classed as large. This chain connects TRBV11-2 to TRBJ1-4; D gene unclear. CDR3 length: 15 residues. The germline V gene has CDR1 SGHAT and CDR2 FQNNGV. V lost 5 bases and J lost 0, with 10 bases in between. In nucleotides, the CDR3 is TGTGCCAGCAGCCTCTCGATTGCAACTAATGAAAAACTGTTTTTT. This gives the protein CASSLSIATNEKLFF.

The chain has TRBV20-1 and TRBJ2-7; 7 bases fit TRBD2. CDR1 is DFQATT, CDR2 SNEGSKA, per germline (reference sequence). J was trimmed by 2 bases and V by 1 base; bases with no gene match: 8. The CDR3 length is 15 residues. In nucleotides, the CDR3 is TGCAGTGCTAGAGTGGGGGGAGGGCCGGCCTACGAGCAGTACTTC. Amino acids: CSARVGGGPAYEQYF.

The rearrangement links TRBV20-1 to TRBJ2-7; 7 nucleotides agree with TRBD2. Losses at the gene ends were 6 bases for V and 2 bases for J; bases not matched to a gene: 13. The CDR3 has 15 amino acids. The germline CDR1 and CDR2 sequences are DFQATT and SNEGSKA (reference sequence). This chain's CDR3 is CSAEGGGESPYEQYF. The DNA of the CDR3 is TGCAGTGCCGAGGGCGGGGGAGAATCTCCCTACGAGCAGTACTTC.

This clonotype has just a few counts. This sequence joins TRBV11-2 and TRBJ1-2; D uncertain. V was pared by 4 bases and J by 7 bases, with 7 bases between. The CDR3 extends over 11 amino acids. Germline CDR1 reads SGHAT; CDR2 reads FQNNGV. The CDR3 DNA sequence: TGTGCCAGCAGCTGGATCGGTGGCTACACCTTC. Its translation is CASSWIGGYTF.

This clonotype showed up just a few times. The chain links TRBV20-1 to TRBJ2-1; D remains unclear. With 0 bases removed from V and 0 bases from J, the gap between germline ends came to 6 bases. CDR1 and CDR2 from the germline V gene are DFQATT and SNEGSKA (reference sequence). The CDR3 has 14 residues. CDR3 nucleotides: TGCAGTGCTAGAGATACCTTCTCCTACAATGAGCAGTTCTTC. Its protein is CSARDTFSYNEQFF.

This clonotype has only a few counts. The CDR3 region is CAISQQSNQPQHF. CDR3 coding DNA: TGTGCCATCAGCCAACAAAGCAATCAGCCCCAGCATTTT. The rearrangement uses TRBV10-3 and TRBJ1-5; D is unresolved. The CDR3 runs to 13 residues. Per the germline V gene, CDR1 is ENHRY and CDR2 is SYGVKD. The V end was cut by 6 bases, the J end by 1 base, with 7 bases between.